The sequence of this T cell receptor beta chain was determined in a study of T-cell memory formation after mild COVID-19. Findings and limits, study-wide: A balance of CD4 and CD8 characterized clones contracting day 15 to 85, whereas later expanders leaned CD4+.

This clonotype was observed a few times. Its specificity is unknown. Each CDR3 protein is one row after TCRdb ran MiXCR on the 5' RACE reads. Among 500,000 to 650,000 distinct CDR3 sequences listed, roughly a fifth were seen once. CDR3 length: 13 amino acids. Per germline, CDR1 SQVTM and CDR2 ANQGSEA. V trimming: 4 bases; J trimming: 3 bases; junction bases outside the gene matches: 5. Sequencing input: PBMCs or a T cell subset sorted from them (not recorded which). The chain has TRBV29-1 and TRBJ2-7; 8 nucleotides match TRBD2. This receptor was identified in an adult woman who had mild COVID-19 (a few samples of this study predate the infection). Cell type and time point are not known. The CDR3 nucleotides are TGCAGCGTTGGCCGGGGGGGCGTCTACGAGCAGTACTTC. Translated: CSVGRGGVYEQYF.